This TCR beta chain was observed in a study of cytomegalovirus exposure and HLA in healthy donors. Findings of the study overall: With later analysis, a missense DCLRE1C variant became linked to TCR beta V- and J-gene trimming. The analysis excluded some indistinguishable V segments, including TRBV6-2 and TRBV6-3.

The V segment lost 5 bases and the J segment 9 bases; nucleotides outside the gene matches: 5. Germline V gene data show CDR1 as SEHNR and CDR2 as FQNEAQ (reference sequence). There are 13 residues in the CDR3. Each donor was healthy, and each was a bone marrow donor. PCR amplification relied on 60 Vbeta primers (plus 13 Jbeta primers). Repertoires were generated with immunoSEQ multiplex PCR, while TCRdb's copy carries only in-frame clones and drops some. The sample consists of about 160,000 clones, approximately 80% of them appearing once. Concerning this clone: Its target is unknown.

The chain is built from TRBV7-9 and TRBJ2-5, with 11 bases lining up with TRBD2. The clonotype was recovered from a man aged 25 to 45 in good health and CMV-seropositive. Material: PBMCs. The CDR3 DNA sequence: TGTGCCAGCAGCCAACGACTAGCGGGACCCCAGTACTTC. Encoded protein: CASSQRLAGPQYF.